One sample yielded the 2 T cell receptor beta chains listed below, sequenced in a study of shared clonotypes between healthy human individuals. CD45RO-negative, CCR7-selected cells formed the naive CD8 fraction, which excluded terminally differentiated effector memory CD45RA+ cells. Clones were read by immunoSEQ multiplex PCR, and TCRdb kept only the in-frame ones, dropping some. The sample has around 2,000,000 clones; 85% to 95% are singletons. The material sequenced was naive CD8+ T cells sorted from blood. Every receptor here comes from a man between 18 and 29 years old in good health.

This clone appeared a single time. This chain connects TRBV9 to TRBJ2-7, with 7 bases matching TRBD2. This CDR3 is 14 amino acids long. Germline loops: CDR1 SGDLS, CDR2 YYNGEE. Trimming cost V 4 bases and J 5 bases; bases outside gene matches: 9. The CDR3 is CASSPSGRTDEQYF. CDR3 DNA sequence: TGTGCCAGCAGCCCTAGCGGCCGCACCGACGAGCAGTACTTC.

As to this clone: One junction end does not reproduce the germline sequence, and a read error may be involved. This rearrangement joins TRBV7-7 to TRBJ2-5; D tentatively fits TRBD1 or TRBD2 (6 bases each). Per germline, CDR1 SSHAT and CDR2 FNYEAQ (reference sequence). CDR3 length equals 17 residues. CDR3 sequence reads: CASSLALGAPGEETQYF. The CDR3 nucleotides read TGTGCTAGCAGCTTGGCCTTGGGGGCCCCGGGGGAAGAGACCCAGTACTTC.